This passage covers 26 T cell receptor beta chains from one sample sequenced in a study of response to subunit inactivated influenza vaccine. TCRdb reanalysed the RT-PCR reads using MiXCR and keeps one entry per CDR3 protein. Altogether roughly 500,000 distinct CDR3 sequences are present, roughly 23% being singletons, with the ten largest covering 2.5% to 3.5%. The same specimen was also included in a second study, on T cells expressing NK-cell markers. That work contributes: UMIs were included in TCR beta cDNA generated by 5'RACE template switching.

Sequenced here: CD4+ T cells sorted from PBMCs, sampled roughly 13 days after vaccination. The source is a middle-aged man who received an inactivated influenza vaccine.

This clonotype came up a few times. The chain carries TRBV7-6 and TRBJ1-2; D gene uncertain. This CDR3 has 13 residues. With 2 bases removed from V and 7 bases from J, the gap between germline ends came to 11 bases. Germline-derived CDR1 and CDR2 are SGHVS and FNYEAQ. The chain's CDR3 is CASSLTPSGGYTF. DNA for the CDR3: TGTGCCAGCAGCTTAACACCCTCAGGTGGCTACACCTTC.

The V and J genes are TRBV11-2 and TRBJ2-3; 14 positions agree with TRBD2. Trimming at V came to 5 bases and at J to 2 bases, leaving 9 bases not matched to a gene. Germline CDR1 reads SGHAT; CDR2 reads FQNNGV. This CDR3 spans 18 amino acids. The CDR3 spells CASSKQLTSGGATDTQYF. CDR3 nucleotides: TGTGCCAGCAGCAAACAACTGACTAGCGGGGGGGCCACAGATACGCAGTATTTT.

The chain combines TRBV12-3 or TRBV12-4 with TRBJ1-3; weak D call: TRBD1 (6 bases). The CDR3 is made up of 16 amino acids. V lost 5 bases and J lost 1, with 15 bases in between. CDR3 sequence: CASSIQTGDSGNTIYF. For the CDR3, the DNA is TGTGCCAGCAGTATACAGACAGGCGATTCTGGAAACACCATATATTTT.

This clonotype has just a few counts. CDR3: CASSQGSNSGANVLTF. In nucleotides, the CDR3 is TGTGCCAGCAGCCAAGGATCCAACTCTGGGGCCAACGTCCTGACTTTC. The chain carries TRBV14 and TRBJ2-6; D unresolved. The CDR3 consists of 16 residues. Germline-derived CDR1 and CDR2 are SGHDN and FVKESK. Trimming shortened V by 1 base and J by 0 bases, and 7 bases separated the two germline ends.

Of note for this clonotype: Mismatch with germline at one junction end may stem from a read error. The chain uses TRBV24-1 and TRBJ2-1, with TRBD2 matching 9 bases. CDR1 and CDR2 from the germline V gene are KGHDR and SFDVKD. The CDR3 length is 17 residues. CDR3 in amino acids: CAISFFLSSGALNEQFF. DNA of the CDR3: TGTGCCATCAGTTTTTTCCTCTCTAGCGGGGCTCTAAATGAGCAGTTCTTC.

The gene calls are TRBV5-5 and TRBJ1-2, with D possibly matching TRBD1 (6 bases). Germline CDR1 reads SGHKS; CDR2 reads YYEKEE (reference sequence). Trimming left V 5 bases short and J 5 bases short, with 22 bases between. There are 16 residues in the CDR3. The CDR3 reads CASSPGMGGLGYGYTF. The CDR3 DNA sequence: TGTGCCAGCAGTCCCGGAATGGGGGGCCTGGGTTATGGCTACACCTTC.

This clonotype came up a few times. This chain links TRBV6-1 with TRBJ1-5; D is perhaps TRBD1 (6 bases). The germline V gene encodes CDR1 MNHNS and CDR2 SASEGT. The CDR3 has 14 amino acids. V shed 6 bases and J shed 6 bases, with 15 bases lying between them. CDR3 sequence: CASRKRGGFQPQHF. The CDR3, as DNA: TGTGCCAGCAGGAAACGGGGGGGCTTTCAGCCCCAGCATTTT.

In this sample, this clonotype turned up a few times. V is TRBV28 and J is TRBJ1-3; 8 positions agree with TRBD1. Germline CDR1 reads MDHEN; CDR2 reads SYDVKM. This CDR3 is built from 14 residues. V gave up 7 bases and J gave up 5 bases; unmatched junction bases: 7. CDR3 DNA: TGTGCCAGCAATGACGGACAGGGCAGAAACACCATATATTTT. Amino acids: CASNDGQGRNTIYF.

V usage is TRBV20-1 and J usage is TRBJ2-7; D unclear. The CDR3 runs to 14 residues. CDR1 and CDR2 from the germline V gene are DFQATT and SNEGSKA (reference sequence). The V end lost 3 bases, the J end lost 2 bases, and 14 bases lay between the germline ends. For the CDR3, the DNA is TGCAGTGCTAGTATTCGGCAGGCTCCCTACGAGCAGTACTTC. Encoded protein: CSASIRQAPYEQYF.

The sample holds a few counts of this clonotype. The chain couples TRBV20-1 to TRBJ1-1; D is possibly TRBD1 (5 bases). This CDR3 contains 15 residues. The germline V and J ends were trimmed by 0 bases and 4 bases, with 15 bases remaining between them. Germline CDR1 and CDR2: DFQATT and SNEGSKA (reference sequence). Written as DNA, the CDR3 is TGCAGTGCTAGAGACCCGGGACGTCGAAGCACTGAAGCTTTCTTT. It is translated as CSARDPGRRSTEAFF.

This CDR3 reads CASSFIQGSYEQYF. The CDR3 DNA is TGTGCCAGCAGTTTCATTCAGGGGTCGTACGAGCAGTACTTC. This chain uses TRBV27 with TRBJ2-7; a weak D match, TRBD1 (6 bases). The CDR3 runs 14 residues. In germline, CDR1 is MNHEY, CDR2 SMNVEV (reference sequence). V was pared by 3 bases and J by 4 bases, with 13 bases between.

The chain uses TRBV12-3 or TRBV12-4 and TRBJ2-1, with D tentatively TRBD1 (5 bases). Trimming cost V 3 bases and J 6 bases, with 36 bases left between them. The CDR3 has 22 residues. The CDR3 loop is CASSFLSPGVGARPFRINEQFF. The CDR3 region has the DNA TGTGCCAGCAGTTTCCTTAGTCCCGGTGTAGGGGCAAGGCCCTTCCGAATCAATGAGCAGTTCTTC.

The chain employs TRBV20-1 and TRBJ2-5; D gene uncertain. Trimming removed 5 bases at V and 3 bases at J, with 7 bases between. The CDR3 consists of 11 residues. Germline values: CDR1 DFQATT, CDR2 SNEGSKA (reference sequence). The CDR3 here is CSAWMEETQYF. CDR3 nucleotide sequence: TGCAGTGCTTGGATGGAAGAGACCCAGTACTTC.

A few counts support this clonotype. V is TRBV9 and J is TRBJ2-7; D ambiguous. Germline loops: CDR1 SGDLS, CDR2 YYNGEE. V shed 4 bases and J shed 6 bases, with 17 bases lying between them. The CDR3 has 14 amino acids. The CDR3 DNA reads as TGTGCCAGCAGCCTCCACCATTCTATGTCCGAGCAGTACTTC. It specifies CASSLHHSMSEQYF.

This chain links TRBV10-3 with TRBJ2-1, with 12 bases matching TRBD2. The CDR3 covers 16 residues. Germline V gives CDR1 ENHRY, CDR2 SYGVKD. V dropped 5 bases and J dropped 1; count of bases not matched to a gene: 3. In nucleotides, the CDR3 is TGTGCCATCAGTTCTCTAGCGGGGGGGTCCTACAATGAGCAGTTCTTC. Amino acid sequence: CAISSLAGGSYNEQFF.

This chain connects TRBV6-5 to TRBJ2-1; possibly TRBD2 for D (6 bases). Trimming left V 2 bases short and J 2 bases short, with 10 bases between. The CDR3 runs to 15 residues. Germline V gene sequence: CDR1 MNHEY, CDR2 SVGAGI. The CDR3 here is CASSYTGEPYNEQFF. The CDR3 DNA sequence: TGTGCCAGCAGTTACACGGGGGAGCCCTACAATGAGCAGTTCTTC.

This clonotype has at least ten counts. This chain's CDR3 is CASSFSYEQYF. DNA of the CDR3: TGTGCCAGCAGCTTCTCCTACGAGCAGTACTTC. The chain couples TRBV7-9 to TRBJ2-7; D is unresolved. Trimming shortened V by 3 bases and J by 0 bases, and 0 bases separated the two germline ends. The CDR3 length is 11 residues. The germline V gene encodes CDR1 SEHNR and CDR2 FQNEAQ (reference sequence).

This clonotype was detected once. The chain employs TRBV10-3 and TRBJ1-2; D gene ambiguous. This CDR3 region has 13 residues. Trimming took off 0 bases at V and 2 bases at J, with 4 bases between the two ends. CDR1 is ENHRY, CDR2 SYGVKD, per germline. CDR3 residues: CAISESLNYGYTF. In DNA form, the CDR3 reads TGTGCCATCAGTGAGTCCCTCAACTATGGCTACACCTTC.

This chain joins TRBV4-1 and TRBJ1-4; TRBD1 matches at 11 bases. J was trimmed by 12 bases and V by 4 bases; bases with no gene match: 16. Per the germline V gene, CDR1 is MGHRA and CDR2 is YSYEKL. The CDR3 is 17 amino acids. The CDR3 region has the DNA TGCGCCAGCAGCCGCGGACAGGGGGCGCAGGGAGGACCGGAACTGTTTTTT. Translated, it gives CASSRGQGAQGGPELFF.

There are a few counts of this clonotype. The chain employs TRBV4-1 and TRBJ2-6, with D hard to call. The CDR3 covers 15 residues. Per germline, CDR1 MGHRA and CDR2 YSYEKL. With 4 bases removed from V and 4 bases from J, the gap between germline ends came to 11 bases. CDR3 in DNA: TGCGCCAGCAGCCTAGTGGTAACGGGGGCCAACGTCCTGACTTTC. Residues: CASSLVVTGANVLTF.

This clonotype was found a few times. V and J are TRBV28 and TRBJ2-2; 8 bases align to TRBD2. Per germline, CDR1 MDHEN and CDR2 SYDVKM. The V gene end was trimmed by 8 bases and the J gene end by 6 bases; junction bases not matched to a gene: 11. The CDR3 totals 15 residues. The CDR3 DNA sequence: TGTGCCAGCGGAACTAGCGGCCTCGGGGCCGGGGAGCTGTTTTTT. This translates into CASGTSGLGAGELFF.

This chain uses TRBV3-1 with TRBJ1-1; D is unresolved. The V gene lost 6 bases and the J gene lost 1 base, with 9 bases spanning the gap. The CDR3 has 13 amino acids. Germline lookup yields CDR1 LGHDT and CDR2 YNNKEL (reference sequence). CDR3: CASRQPGNTEAFF. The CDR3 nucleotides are TGTGCCAGCAGGCAACCGGGGAACACTGAAGCTTTCTTT.

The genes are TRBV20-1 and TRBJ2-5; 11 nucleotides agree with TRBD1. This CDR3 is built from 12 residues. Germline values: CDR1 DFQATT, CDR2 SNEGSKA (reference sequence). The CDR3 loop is CSGQGASETQYF. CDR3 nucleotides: TGCAGCGGACAGGGGGCTTCGGAGACCCAGTACTTC.

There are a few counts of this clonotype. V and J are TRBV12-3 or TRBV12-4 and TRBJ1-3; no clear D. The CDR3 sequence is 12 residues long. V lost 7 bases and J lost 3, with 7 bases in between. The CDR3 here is CASNGVGNTIYF. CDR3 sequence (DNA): TGTGCCAGCAACGGGGTTGGAAACACCATATATTTT.

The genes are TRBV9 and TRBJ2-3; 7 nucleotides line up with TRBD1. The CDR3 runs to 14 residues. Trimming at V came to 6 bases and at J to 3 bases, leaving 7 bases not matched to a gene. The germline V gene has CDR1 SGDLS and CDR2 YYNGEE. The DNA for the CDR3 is TGTGCCAGCACCGGACAGGTGGCTACAGATACGCAGTATTTT. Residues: CASTGQVATDTQYF.

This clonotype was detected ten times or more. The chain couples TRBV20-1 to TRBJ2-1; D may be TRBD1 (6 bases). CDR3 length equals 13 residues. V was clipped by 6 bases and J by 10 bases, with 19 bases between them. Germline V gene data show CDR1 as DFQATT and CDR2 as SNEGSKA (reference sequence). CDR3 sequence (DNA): TGCAGTGCCATAAAGCCGGGACATTTCGAGCAGTTCTTC. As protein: CSAIKPGHFEQFF.